This paragraph reports one T cell receptor (beta chain). Its antigen is unknown. Sequencing used immunoSEQ multiplex PCR; TCRdb keeps in-frame clones, though not all of them. The data contain 45,000 to 65,000 clones, about 86% of them singletons. The germline CDR1 and CDR2 sequences are MNHEY and SVGAGI. Trimming pared 0 bases from V and 5 bases from J, leaving 10 bases between. The CDR3 has 14 amino acids. This sample was included in a study of OX40 agonist ivuxolimab in advanced cancers. Study background: Dosing consisted of intravenous ivuxolimab at 0.01 to 10 mg/kg every 2 weeks. Findings and limits, study-wide: CD8+ T cells averaged more expanded clones than CD4+.

Patients with a history of autoimmune disease or on systemic immunosuppression were excluded. The sample here was CD4+ or CD8+ T cells sorted from blood, taken in a trial of the OX40 agonist ivuxolimab. This TCR was recovered from an adult with an advanced solid tumor such as melanoma, head and neck, liver or kidney cancer. The chain combines TRBV6-5 with TRBJ1-2; the D is unclear. The CDR3 coding sequence is TGTGCCAGCAGTTACTCGGCGGACCAATATGGCTACACCTTC. It translates to CASSYSADQYGYTF.